The text below deals with one T cell receptor beta chain. Its matching antigen is unknown. This record belongs to a study of T cell repertoires in cytomegalovirus infection. TCRdb passed the reads through MiXCR, listing each CDR3 protein once. Found here are approximately 500,000 distinct CDR3 sequences, roughly a third of them singletons; the top ten hold 17%. The sequence derives from a human donor in good health (CMV status not recorded). Some clones in this sample may be carry-over from other donors' samples. The input for sequencing was cultured PBMCs, taken from culture after CMV antigen stimulation.

CDR3 DNA: TGCAGTGCTAGTCCTCCCCTAGCGGGACGGGGGGATGAGCAGTTCTTC. As protein: CSASPPLAGRGDEQFF. The chain recombines TRBV20-1 with TRBJ2-1; 9 bases agree with TRBD2. The CDR3 runs to 16 residues. Per the germline V gene, CDR1 is DFQATT and CDR2 is SNEGSKA (reference sequence). J gave up 8 bases and V 3 bases, and 14 bases lay outside the gene matches.